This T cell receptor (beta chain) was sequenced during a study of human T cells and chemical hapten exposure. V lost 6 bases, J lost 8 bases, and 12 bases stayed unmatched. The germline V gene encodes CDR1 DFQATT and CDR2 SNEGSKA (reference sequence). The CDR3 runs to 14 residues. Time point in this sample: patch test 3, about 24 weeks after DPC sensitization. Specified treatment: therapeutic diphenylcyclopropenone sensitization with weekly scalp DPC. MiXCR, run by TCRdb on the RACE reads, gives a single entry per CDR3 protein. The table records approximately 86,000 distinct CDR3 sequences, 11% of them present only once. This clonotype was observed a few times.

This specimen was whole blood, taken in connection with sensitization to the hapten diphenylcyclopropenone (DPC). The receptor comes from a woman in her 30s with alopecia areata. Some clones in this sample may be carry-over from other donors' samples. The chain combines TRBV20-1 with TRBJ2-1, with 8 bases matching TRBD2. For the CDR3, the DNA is TGCAGTGCCAGTTCCGGACTAGCCCCCTATGAGCAGTTCTTC. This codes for CSASSGLAPYEQFF.